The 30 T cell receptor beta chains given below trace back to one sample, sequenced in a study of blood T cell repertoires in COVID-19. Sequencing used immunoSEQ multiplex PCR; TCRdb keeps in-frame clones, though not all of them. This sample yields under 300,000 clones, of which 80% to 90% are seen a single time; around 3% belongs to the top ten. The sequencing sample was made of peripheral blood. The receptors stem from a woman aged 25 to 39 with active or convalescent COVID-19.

CDR3: CASSLVDRDHSPLHF. The CDR3 DNA follows: TGTGCCAGCAGCTTAGTAGACAGGGATCATTCACCCCTCCACTTT. V and J are TRBV7-9 and TRBJ1-6, with 7 bases matching TRBD1. The V and J ends lost 1 base and 8 bases, in that order; junction bases with no gene match: 5. The CDR3 loop spans 15 amino acids. Per the germline V gene, CDR1 is SEHNR and CDR2 is FQNEAQ (reference sequence).

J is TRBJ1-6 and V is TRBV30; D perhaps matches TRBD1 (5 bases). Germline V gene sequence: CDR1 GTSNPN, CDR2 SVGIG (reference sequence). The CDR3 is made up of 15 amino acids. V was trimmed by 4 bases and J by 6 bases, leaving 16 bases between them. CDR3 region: CAWKEAAGGNSPLHF. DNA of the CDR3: TGTGCCTGGAAGGAGGCCGCGGGGGGTAATTCACCCCTCCACTTT. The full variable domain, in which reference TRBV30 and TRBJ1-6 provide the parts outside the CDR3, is SQTIHQWPATLVQPVGSPLSLECTVEGTSNPNLYWYRQAAGRGLQLLFYSVGIGQISSEVPQNLSASRPQDRQFILSSKKLLLSDSGFYLCAWKEAAGGNSPLHFGNGTRLTVT.

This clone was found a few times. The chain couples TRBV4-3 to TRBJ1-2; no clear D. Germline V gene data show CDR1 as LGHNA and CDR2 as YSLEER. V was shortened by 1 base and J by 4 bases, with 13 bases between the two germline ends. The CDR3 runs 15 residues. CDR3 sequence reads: CASSQASLASYGYTF. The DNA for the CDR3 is TGCGCCAGCAGCCAAGCGTCCCTGGCCTCCTATGGCTACACCTTC.

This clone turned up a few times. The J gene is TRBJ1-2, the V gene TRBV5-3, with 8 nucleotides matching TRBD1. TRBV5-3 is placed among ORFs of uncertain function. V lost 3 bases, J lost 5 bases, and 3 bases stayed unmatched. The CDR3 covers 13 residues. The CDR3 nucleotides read TGTGCCAGAAGCTCACAGGGGGTGTATGGCTACACCTTC. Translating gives CARSSQGVYGYTF.

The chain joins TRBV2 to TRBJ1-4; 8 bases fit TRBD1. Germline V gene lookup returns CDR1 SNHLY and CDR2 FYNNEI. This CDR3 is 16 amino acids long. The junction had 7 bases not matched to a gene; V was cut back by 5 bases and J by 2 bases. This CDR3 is CASSSQGAQTNEKLFF. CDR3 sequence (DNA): TGTGCCAGCAGTTCCCAGGGGGCGCAGACTAATGAAAAACTGTTTTTT.

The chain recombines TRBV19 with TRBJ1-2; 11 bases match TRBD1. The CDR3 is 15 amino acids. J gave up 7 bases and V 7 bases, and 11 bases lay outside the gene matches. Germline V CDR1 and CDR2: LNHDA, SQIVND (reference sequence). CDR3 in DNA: TGTGCCAGTATCTCCGTGGACAGGGGGCGTGCTGGCTACACCTTC. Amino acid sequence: CASISVDRGRAGYTF.

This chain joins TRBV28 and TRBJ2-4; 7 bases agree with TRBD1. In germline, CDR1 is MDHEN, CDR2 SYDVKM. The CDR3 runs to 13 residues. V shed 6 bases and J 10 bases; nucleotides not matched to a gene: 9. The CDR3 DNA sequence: TGTGCCAGCAGACTAACCCTGACAGGGATTCAGTACTTC. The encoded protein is CASRLTLTGIQYF.

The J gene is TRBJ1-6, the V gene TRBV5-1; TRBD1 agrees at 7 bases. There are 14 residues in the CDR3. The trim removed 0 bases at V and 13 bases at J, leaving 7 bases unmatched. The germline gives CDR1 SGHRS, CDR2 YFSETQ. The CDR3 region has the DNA TGCGCCAGCAGCTTGGAGGGGGCCTCTCTGCCCCTCCACTTT. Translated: CASSLEGASLPLHF. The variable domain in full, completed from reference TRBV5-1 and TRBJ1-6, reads KAGVTQTPRYLIKTRGQQVTLSCSPISGHRSVSWYQQTPGQGLQFLFEYFSETQRNKGNFPGRFSGRQFSNSRSEMNVSTLELGDSALYLCASSLEGASLPLHFGNGTRLTVT.

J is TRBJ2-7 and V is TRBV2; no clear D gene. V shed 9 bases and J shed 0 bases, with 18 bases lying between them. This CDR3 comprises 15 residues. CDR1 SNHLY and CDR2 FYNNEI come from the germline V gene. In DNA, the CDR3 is TGTGCCAGTCTATCCAGCGCCACCAGCTCCTACGAGCAGTACTTC. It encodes CASLSSATSSYEQYF.

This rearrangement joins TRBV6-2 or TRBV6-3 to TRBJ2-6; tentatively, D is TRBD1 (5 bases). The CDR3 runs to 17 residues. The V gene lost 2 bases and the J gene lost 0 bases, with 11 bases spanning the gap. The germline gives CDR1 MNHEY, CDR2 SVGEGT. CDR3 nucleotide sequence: TGTGCCAGCAGTTACAGAACAGGAAACTCTGGGGCCAACGTCCTGACTTTC. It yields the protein CASSYRTGNSGANVLTF.

CDR3 nucleotides: TGCGCCAGCAGCCAGGACAGACCATCGGGGGAGCAGTACTTC. Translation gives CASSQDRPSGEQYF. The chain uses TRBV5-1 and TRBJ2-7, with D perhaps TRBD1 (6 bases). The CDR3 runs to 14 residues. The V gene's germline CDR1 is SGHRS and CDR2 YFSETQ. V was trimmed by 4 bases and J by 7 bases, leaving 18 bases between them.

The CDR3 DNA is TGTGCCAGCAGCCCGCGGGGCGGCCCGAACACTGAAGCTTTCTTT. This sequence encodes CASSPRGGPNTEAFF. The chain links TRBV7-9 to TRBJ1-1, with a weak D call TRBD1 (5 bases). Germline assignment: CDR1 SEHNR and CDR2 FQNEAQ (reference sequence). This CDR3 contains 15 residues. The ends were cut back, 5 bases at V and 1 base at J, with 14 bases in the middle.

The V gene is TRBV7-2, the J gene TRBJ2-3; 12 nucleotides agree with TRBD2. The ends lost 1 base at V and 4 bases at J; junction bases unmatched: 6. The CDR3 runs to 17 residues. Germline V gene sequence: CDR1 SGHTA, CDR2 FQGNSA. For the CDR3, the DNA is TGTGCCAGCAGCTTAGTTGGGACTAGCGGGTTGGCAGATACGCAGTATTTT. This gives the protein CASSLVGTSGLADTQYF.

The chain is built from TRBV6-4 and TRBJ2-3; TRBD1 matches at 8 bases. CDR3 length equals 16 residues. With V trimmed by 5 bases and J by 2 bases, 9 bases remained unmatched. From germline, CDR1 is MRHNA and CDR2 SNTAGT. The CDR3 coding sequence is TGTGCCAGCAGTTCCTACAGGGGGACATCCACAGATACGCAGTATTTT. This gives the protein CASSSYRGTSTDTQYF.

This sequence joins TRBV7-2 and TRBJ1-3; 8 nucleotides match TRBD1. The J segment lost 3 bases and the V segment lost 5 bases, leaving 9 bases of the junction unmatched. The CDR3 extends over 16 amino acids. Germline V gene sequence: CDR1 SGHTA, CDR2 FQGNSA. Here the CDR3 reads CASSPDRGEGGNTIYF. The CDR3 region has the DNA TGTGCCAGCAGCCCCGACAGGGGAGAGGGTGGAAACACCATATATTTT.

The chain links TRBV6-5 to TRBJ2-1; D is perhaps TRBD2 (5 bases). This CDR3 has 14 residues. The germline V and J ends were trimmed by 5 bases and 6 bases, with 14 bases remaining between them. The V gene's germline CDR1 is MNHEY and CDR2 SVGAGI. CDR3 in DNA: TGTGCCAGCAGTACCGGGATTACGACCAATGAGCAGTTCTTC. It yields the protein CASSTGITTNEQFF.

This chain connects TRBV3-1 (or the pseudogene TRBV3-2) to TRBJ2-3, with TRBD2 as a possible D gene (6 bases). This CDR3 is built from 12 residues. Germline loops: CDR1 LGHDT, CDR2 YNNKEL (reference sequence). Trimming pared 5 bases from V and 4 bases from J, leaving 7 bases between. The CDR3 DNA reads TGTGCCAGCAGCTCGGGAGCAGATACGCAGTATTTT. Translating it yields CASSSGADTQYF.

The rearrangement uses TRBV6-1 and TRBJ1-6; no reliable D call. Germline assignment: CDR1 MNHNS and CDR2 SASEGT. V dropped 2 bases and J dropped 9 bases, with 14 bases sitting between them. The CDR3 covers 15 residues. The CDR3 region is CASSEMGPMGSPLHF. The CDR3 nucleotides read TGTGCCAGCAGTGAAATGGGCCCGATGGGTTCACCCCTCCACTTT.

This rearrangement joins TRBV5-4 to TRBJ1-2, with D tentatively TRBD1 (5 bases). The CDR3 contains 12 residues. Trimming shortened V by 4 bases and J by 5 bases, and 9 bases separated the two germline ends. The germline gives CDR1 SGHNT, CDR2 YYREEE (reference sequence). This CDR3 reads CASSPTGYGYTF. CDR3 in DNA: TGTGCCAGCAGCCCTACAGGTTATGGCTACACCTTC. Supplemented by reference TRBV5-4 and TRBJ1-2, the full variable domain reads ETGVTQSPTHLIKTRGQQVTLRCSSQSGHNTVSWYQQALGQGPQFIFQYYREEENGRGNFPPRFSGLQFPNYSSELNVNALELDDSALYLCASSPTGYGYTFGSGTRLTVV.

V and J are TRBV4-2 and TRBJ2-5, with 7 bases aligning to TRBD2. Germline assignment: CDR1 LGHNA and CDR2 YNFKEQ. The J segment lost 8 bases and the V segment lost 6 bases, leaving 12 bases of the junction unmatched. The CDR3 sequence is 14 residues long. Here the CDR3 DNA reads TGTGCCAGCAGTCTCAGCGGGGTGGAGGGAACCCAGTACTTC. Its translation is CASSLSGVEGTQYF.

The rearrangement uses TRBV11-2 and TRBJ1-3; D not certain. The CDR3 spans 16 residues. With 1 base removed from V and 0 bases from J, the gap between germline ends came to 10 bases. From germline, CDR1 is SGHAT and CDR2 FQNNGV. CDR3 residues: CASSLALPGSGNTIYF. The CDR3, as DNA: TGTGCCAGCAGCTTAGCACTCCCAGGCTCTGGAAACACCATATATTTT.

CDR3 nucleotides: TGTGCCAGCAGTTTGGCCGTTGGGACCCAGTACTTC. It is translated as CASSLAVGTQYF. This chain uses TRBV12-3 or TRBV12-4 with TRBJ2-5; D not resolved. The CDR3 loop spans 12 amino acids. V was pared by 3 bases and J by 7 bases, with 9 bases between.

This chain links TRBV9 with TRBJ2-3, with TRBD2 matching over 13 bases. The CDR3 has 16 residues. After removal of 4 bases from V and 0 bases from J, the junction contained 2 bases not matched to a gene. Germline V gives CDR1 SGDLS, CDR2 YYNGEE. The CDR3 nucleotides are TGTGCCAGCAGCTCGGGACTAGCGGGGAGCACAGATACGCAGTATTTT. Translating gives CASSSGLAGSTDTQYF.

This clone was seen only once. CDR3 residues: CASSVFEGNTEAFF. Here the CDR3 DNA reads TGTGCCAGCAGCGTCTTCGAGGGGAACACTGAAGCTTTCTTT. V usage is TRBV9 and J usage is TRBJ1-1; D call uncertain. The V end lost 2 bases, the J end lost 1 base, and 9 bases lay between the germline ends. The CDR3 length is 14 residues. Germline V gene data show CDR1 as SGDLS and CDR2 as YYNGEE.

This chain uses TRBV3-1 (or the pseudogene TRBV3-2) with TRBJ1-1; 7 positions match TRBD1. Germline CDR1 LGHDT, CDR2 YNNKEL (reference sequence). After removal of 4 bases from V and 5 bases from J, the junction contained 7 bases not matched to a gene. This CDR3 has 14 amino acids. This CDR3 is CASSLRQGGTEAFF. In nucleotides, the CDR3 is TGTGCCAGCAGCCTTCGACAGGGTGGAACTGAAGCTTTCTTT.

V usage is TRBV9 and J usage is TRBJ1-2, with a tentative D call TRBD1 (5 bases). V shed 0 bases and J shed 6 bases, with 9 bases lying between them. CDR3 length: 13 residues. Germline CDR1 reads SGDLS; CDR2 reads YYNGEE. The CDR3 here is CASSVVPGNGYTF. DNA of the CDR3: TGTGCCAGCAGCGTAGTGCCAGGGAATGGCTACACCTTC.

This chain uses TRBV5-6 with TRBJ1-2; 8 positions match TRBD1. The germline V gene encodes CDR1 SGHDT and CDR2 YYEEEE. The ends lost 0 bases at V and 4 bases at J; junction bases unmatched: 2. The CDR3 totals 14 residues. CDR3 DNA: TGTGCCAGCAGCTTGGTTGACAGGGGCTATGGCTACACCTTC. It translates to CASSLVDRGYGYTF.

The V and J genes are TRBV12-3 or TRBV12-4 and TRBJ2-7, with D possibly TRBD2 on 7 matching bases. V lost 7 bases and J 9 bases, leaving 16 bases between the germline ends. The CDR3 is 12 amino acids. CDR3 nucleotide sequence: TGTGCCAGCACCGATCAAAGGGGGGGGCAGTACTTC. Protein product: CASTDQRGGQYF.

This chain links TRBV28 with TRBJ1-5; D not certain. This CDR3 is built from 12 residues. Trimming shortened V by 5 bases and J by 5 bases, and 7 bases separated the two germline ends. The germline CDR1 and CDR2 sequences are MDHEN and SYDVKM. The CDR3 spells CASSILYQPQHF. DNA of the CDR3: TGTGCCAGCAGTATATTATATCAGCCCCAGCATTTT.

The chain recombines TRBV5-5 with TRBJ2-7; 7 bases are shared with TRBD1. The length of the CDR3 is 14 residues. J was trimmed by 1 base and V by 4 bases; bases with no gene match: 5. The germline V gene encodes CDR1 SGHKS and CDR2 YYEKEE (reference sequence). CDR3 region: CASSRRQGSYEQYF. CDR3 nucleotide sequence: TGTGCCAGCAGCCGGCGACAGGGTTCCTACGAGCAGTACTTC.